This T cell receptor (beta chain) stems from a study of blood T cell repertoires in COVID-19. Study overall: COVID-19 samples collected from the United States, Italy and Spain covered acute and convalescent phases. PBMCs, B-cell-depleted T cells, or T cells were the source of the cDNA or gDNA that made up the material.

Per the study methods: Reference gene primer amplification gave nucleated cell count estimates. Sequencing was performed with immunoSEQ multiplex PCR; in TCRdb, only in-frame clones are kept and a portion is missing. For V, J and clone size, that table is used; D and trimming come from the DNA. The sample carries about 190,000 clones, approximately 79% recorded once. The sequenced sample was peripheral blood. The sequence derives from a man under 40 with active or convalescent COVID-19.

Here the CDR3 reads CASSLPLFRGSNEKLFF. DNA of the CDR3: TGTGCCAGCAGCCTCCCGCTGTTTCGGGGGTCTAATGAAAAACTGTTTTTT. The rearrangement links TRBV11-3 to TRBJ1-4; TRBD1 is a possible D gene (5 bases). This CDR3 is 17 amino acids long. Trimming stripped 5 bases from V and 3 bases from J, with 19 bases between. CDR1 is SGHNT, CDR2 YENEEA, per germline.